The rows below give T cell receptor beta chains drawn from one sample of a study of cytomegalovirus exposure and HLA in healthy donors. Repertoires were generated with immunoSEQ multiplex PCR, while TCRdb's copy carries only in-frame clones and drops some. The sample contains under 400,000 clones, 88% of which appear only once. Sequenced input: PBMCs. These TCRs come from a man aged 25-40 years in good health and CMV-seronegative. Both conserved end residues are part of each CDR3.

J gene: TRBJ1-4; V gene: TRBV29-1; CDR3 protein: CSVVRGIGEKLFF
J gene: TRBJ1-2; V gene: TRBV7-8; CDR3 protein: CASSRDRKAYGYTF
J gene: TRBJ2-2; V gene: TRBV5-6; CDR3 protein: CASSLGRLAGKVGELFF
J gene: TRBJ2-2; V gene: TRBV7-2; CDR3 protein: CASSLDRKNTGELFF
J gene: TRBJ1-1; V gene: TRBV10-2; CDR3 protein: CASSEPHRGANTEAFF
J gene: TRBJ2-2; V gene: TRBV4-2; CDR3 protein: CASSQVAGGHSGELFF
J gene: TRBJ2-1; V gene: TRBV4-3; CDR3 protein: CASSQEPAGGLSEQFF
J gene: TRBJ1-5; V gene: TRBV19; CDR3 protein: CASSMGQGSGQPQHF
J gene: TRBJ1-3; V gene: TRBV28; CDR3 protein: CATLSGGSGNTIYF
J gene: TRBJ2-5; V gene: TRBV5-1; CDR3 protein: CASSSGNGGRETQYF
J gene: TRBJ1-2; V gene: TRBV5-6; CDR3 protein: CASSVTGVYGYTF
J gene: TRBJ1-2; V gene: TRBV5-1; CDR3 protein: CASRDRGDGYTF
J gene: TRBJ1-3; V gene: TRBV6-6; CDR3 protein: CASSYSTGGGNTIYF
J gene: TRBJ1-6; V gene: TRBV6-6; CDR3 protein: CASSYNRERGALHF
J gene: TRBJ2-1; V gene: TRBV7-8; CDR3 protein: CASSLEDLPGYNEQFF
J gene: TRBJ2-7; V gene: TRBV6-5; CDR3 protein: CASSSGTGVEQYF
J gene: TRBJ2-7; V gene: TRBV27; CDR3 protein: CASRQGDRSSYEQYF
J gene: TRBJ2-2; V gene: TRBV30; CDR3 protein: CAWSAADRGGTGELFF
J gene: TRBJ2-3; V gene: TRBV5-4; CDR3 protein: CASSTGGTDTQYF
J gene: TRBJ2-2; V gene: TRBV4-1; CDR3 protein: CASSLDRGGGELFF
J gene: TRBJ2-3; V gene: TRBV5-8; CDR3 protein: CASSFPRGGGPSDTQYF
J gene: TRBJ1-1; V gene: TRBV18; CDR3 protein: CASSPNSGQGVYTEAFF
J gene: TRBJ1-1; V gene: TRBV4-3; CDR3 protein: CASSQAGGRTEAFF
J gene: TRBJ2-1; V gene: TRBV5-1; CDR3 protein: CASSREGEQFF
J gene: TRBJ2-1; V gene: TRBV18; CDR3 protein: CASSRTDNEQFF
J gene: TRBJ2-7; V gene: TRBV13; CDR3 protein: CASAGQGGYEQYF
J gene: TRBJ2-3; V gene: TRBV6-1; CDR3 protein: CASSGGGATDTQYF
J gene: TRBJ2-5; V gene: TRBV4-2; CDR3 protein: CASSHTGGAGETQYF
J gene: TRBJ1-1; V gene: TRBV25-1; CDR3 protein: CASSGRQGPGTEAFF
J gene: TRBJ2-2; V gene: TRBV9; CDR3 protein: CASSPRWDRTNTGELFF
J gene: TRBJ1-1; V gene: TRBV6-5; CDR3 protein: CASTDRSTMNTEAFF
J gene: TRBJ1-5; V gene: TRBV19; CDR3 protein: CASRGQGIGQPQHF
J gene: TRBJ2-5; V gene: TRBV6-5; CDR3 protein: CASSYSTSGARETQYF
J gene: TRBJ2-5; V gene: TRBV9; CDR3 protein: CASSVGESGLRETQYF
J gene: TRBJ2-7; V gene: TRBV2; CDR3 protein: CASSVVYEQYF
J gene: TRBJ2-3; V gene: TRBV19; CDR3 protein: CASADQGLGPDTQYF
J gene: TRBJ2-4; V gene: TRBV18; CDR3 protein: CASSRWVSGGPENIQYF
J gene: TRBJ2-7; V gene: TRBV7-2; CDR3 protein: CASSRRTSGDYYEQYF
J gene: TRBJ1-2; V gene: TRBV27; CDR3 protein: CASSLSAGANYGYTF
J gene: TRBJ1-1; V gene: TRBV5-1; CDR3 protein: CASRRGQGNMNTEAFF
J gene: TRBJ2-7; V gene: TRBV5-4; CDR3 protein: CASSSSTSGRHSEQYF
J gene: TRBJ2-3; V gene: TRBV5-4; CDR3 protein: CASSRDRSTDTQYF
J gene: TRBJ1-2; V gene: TRBV5-6; CDR3 protein: CASSPGDLYGYTF
J gene: TRBJ2-7; V gene: TRBV5-1; CDR3 protein: CASSFSTGNSYEQYF
J gene: TRBJ1-1; V gene: TRBV6-6; CDR3 protein: CASSYGRTNTEAFF
J gene: TRBJ1-2; V gene: TRBV6-6; CDR3 protein: CASSYPDPEYGYTF
J gene: TRBJ2-3; V gene: TRBV5-1; CDR3 protein: CASSLPAGYTDTQYF
J gene: TRBJ1-5; V gene: TRBV7-9; CDR3 protein: CASSHLTGGGAGPQHF
J gene: TRBJ2-7; V gene: TRBV6-1; CDR3 protein: CASSPGTVYEQYF
J gene: TRBJ1-6; V gene: TRBV19; CDR3 protein: CASSIQQGASYNSPLHF
J gene: TRBJ1-2; V gene: TRBV29-1; CDR3 protein: CSVVGQGRIKTF
J gene: TRBJ1-2; V gene: TRBV27; CDR3 protein: CASSTLGTQPGYTF
J gene: TRBJ1-6; V gene: TRBV18; CDR3 protein: CASSLPQGARDNSPLHF